A selection of T cell receptor beta chains follows, all from one sample in a study of blood T cells in healthy people across ages. TCRdb recomputed calls from the 5' RACE reads with MiXCR, one row per CDR3 protein. The table has approximately 730,000 distinct CDR3 sequences, around 46% seen once; the top ten hold 20% to 25%. Sequencing was performed on blood. These receptors were collected from a woman aged 60-75 years in good health. The CDR3 runs from the conserved cysteine through the conserved F or W. Each record gives: clone size, V gene, D gene, J gene, CDR3 protein, CDR3 DNA. A D gene is named only where the DNA matches it firmly. Clone sizes are given selectively: once, few, many, or a class where the clone is expanded.

once	TRBV6-6	-	TRBJ2-4	CASTRERGAGNIRYF	TGTGCCAGCACTCGGGAAAGGGGAGCAGGGAACATTCGGTACTTC
-	TRBV6-1	TRBD1	TRBJ1-5	CASSPYPLQGPDNQPQHF	TGTGCCAGCAGCCCGTACCCATTACAGGGGCCAGACAATCAGCCCCAGCATTTT
few	TRBV29-1	-	TRBJ2-7	CSVGDVYEQYF	TGCAGCGTTGGGGACGTCTACGAGCAGTACTTC
many	TRBV5-5	-	TRBJ1-2	CASSFDSKINYGYTF	TGTGCCAGCAGCTTCGACAGCAAAATAAACTATGGCTACACCTTC
-	TRBV10-2	-	TRBJ1-1	CASSEWWASRGGTEAFF	TGCGCCAGCAGTGAGTGGTGGGCCTCACGAGGGGGCACTGAAGCTTTCTTT
-	TRBV4-3	-	TRBJ2-4	CASSQDWGTQHIQYF	TGCGCCAGCAGCCAAGATTGGGGGACTCAACACATTCAGTACTTC
-	TRBV4-2	-	TRBJ2-6	CASSQSGVGRGSGANVLTF	TGTGCCAGCAGCCAGAGTGGAGTCGGACGAGGCTCTGGGGCCAACGTCCTGACTTTC
many	TRBV6-1	-	TRBJ2-4	CASSGEARQLAKNIQYF	TGTGCCAGCAGTGGCGAAGCTAGACAACTAGCCAAAAACATTCAGTACTTC
-	TRBV3-1	TRBD2	TRBJ2-1	CASSQDRQREFLSHEQFF	TGTGCCAGCAGCCAAGATAGGCAGCGGGAGTTCCTTTCTCATGAGCAGTTCTTC
-	TRBV6-5	-	TRBJ2-1	CASSTGRAERYEQFF	TGTGCCAGCAGTACGGGACGAGCCGAGAGGTATGAGCAGTTCTTC
-	TRBV9	-	TRBJ2-6	CASSPAWSGANVLTF	TGTGCCAGCAGCCCTGCCTGGTCTGGGGCCAACGTCCTGACTTTC
-	TRBV18	-	TRBJ1-1	CASSPARGSEAFF	TGTGCCAGCTCACCGGCCAGGGGCTCTGAAGCTTTCTTT
-	TRBV30	TRBD2	TRBJ2-7	CAWRTSGSSYEQYF	TGTGCCTGGAGGACTAGCGGGAGTTCCTACGAGCAGTACTTC
-	TRBV20-1	-	TRBJ1-4	CSARPGGADEKLFF	TGCAGTGCTAGGCCTGGGGGCGCGGATGAAAAACTGTTTTTT
few	TRBV12-5	-	TRBJ2-1	CASGSLGQSSYNEQFF	TGTGCTAGTGGTTCCCTGGGCCAAAGCTCCTACAATGAGCAGTTCTTC
-	TRBV7-3	-	TRBJ2-1	CASSGNVNNEQFF	TGTGCCAGCAGCGGAAACGTTAACAATGAGCAGTTCTTC
-	TRBV2	-	TRBJ2-6	CASSATWANVLTF	TGTGCCAGCAGTGCGACCTGGGCCAACGTCCTGACTTTC